A single sample is the source of the 14 T cell receptor beta chains below, sequenced in a study of graft-versus-host responses after intestinal transplantation. Clones were sequenced by immunoSEQ multiplex PCR, and TCRdb holds only the in-frame ones, with some missing. The profile shows about 23,000 clones, roughly nine tenths of them singletons. The sample was PBMCs, taken 39 days after intestinal transplant. Source of these receptors: a human patient who received an intestinal transplant, so some T cells may come from the graft donor.

V and J are TRBV10-3 and TRBJ1-1, with a possible D match to TRBD1 (5 bases). This CDR3 has 12 residues. The germline V gene has CDR1 ENHRY and CDR2 SYGVKD. With 9 bases removed from V and 5 bases from J, the gap between germline ends came to 13 bases. This CDR3 is CAMSPGGTEAFF. CDR3 sequence (DNA): TGTGCCATGTCCCCGGGGGGGACTGAAGCTTTCTTT.

The chain uses TRBV6-5 and TRBJ2-2; the D gene is possibly TRBD2 (5 bases). This CDR3 contains 14 residues. V was pared by 3 bases and J by 4 bases, with 9 bases between. Germline-derived CDR1 and CDR2 are MNHEY and SVGAGI. The CDR3 region has the DNA TGTGCCAGCAGTTATGGGGAGTTCACCGGGGAGCTGTTTTTT. It specifies CASSYGEFTGELFF.

The chain joins TRBV4-1 to TRBJ2-7; 7 bases agree with TRBD2. With 1 base clipped from V and 5 bases from J, the junction kept 8 bases outside the gene matches. CDR1 is MGHRA and CDR2 is YSYEKL in the germline V gene. The CDR3 has 15 residues. The CDR3 DNA is TGCGCCAGCAGCCAAGGAACGGGAGGTATGAACGAGCAGTACTTC. Translation gives CASSQGTGGMNEQYF.

The chain couples TRBV6-4 to TRBJ2-3; D may be TRBD1 (6 bases). From germline, CDR1 is MRHNA and CDR2 SNTAGT. This CDR3 is built from 19 residues. The CDR3 DNA sequence: TGTGCTTCTAGCCCGAAGGGGGACCACAGAATTTATCCCACAGATACGCAGTATTTT. The encoded protein is CASSPKGDHRIYPTDTQYF.

Only a few counts were recorded for this clone. The V call is TRBV28, the J call TRBJ2-3; D is possibly TRBD1 or TRBD2 (5 bases each). Looked up from germline, CDR1 is MDHEN and CDR2 is SYDVKM. The CDR3 runs to 15 residues. V lost 6 bases and J 7 bases, leaving 20 bases between the germline ends. The CDR3 coding sequence is TGTGCCAGCAGCACCTTCCACCGAGGGGTTAATACGCAGTATTTT. Its translation: CASSTFHRGVNTQYF.

The rearrangement links TRBV5-1 to TRBJ1-4; 8 positions agree with TRBD1. V lost 7 bases and J lost 0; bases outside the gene matches: 11. This CDR3 spans 17 amino acids. Per the germline V gene, CDR1 is SGHRS and CDR2 is YFSETQ. The CDR3 nucleotides read TGCGCCAGCTTCCCCGGGACAGGATGTGCAACTAATGAAAAACTGTTTTTT. Its protein product is CASFPGTGCATNEKLFF.

J is TRBJ1-1 and V is TRBV7-3; unclear D gene. The V gene lost 2 bases and the J gene lost 4 bases, with 2 bases spanning the gap. The CDR3 runs 11 residues. Germline V gene sequence: CDR1 SGHTA, CDR2 FQGTGA. In DNA form, the CDR3 reads TGTGCCAGCAGCTTAGGCACTGAAGCTTTCTTT. As protein: CASSLGTEAFF.

A single count supports this clone. This chain connects TRBV27 to TRBJ2-1; tentative D call: TRBD2 (5 bases). V lost 2 bases to trimming and J lost 1 base, with 12 bases between them. Per germline, CDR1 MNHEY and CDR2 SMNVEV (reference sequence). This CDR3 comprises 16 residues. CDR3 region: CASSLEPGLSYNEQFF. CDR3 nucleotides: TGTGCCAGCAGTTTAGAGCCAGGACTTTCCTACAATGAGCAGTTCTTC.

This chain connects TRBV27 to TRBJ1-1; 8 nucleotides align to TRBD1. J gave up 3 bases and V 4 bases, and 4 bases lay outside the gene matches. CDR1 is MNHEY, CDR2 SMNVEV, per germline (reference sequence). The CDR3 is made up of 14 amino acids. CDR3 sequence (DNA): TGTGCCAGCAGTTCAGACAGGGGATACACTGAAGCTTTCTTT. Protein product: CASSSDRGYTEAFF.

The V call is TRBV19, the J call TRBJ2-5; D unclear. The J call may not be correct, given that the DNA end is closer to TRBJ2-7. The V gene's germline CDR1 is LNHDA and CDR2 SQIVND (reference sequence). The CDR3 runs to 14 residues. CDR3 DNA: TGTGCCAGTAGTAAGGAACTACCTAGTTACGAGCAGTACTTC. Amino acid sequence: CASSKELPSYEQYF.

J is TRBJ2-1 and V is TRBV6-1; D might be TRBD1 or TRBD2, each matching 5 bases. The CDR3 runs 16 residues. V lost 4 bases and J 7 bases, leaving 20 bases between the germline ends. Germline CDR1 is MNHNS and CDR2 is SASEGT. This chain's CDR3 is CASSASGTRTWNEQFF. The CDR3, as DNA: TGTGCCAGCAGTGCTTCCGGGACCAGGACTTGGAATGAGCAGTTCTTC.

The chain carries TRBV19 and TRBJ1-2, with no clear D. CDR3 size: 16 residues. Looked up from germline, CDR1 is LNHDA and CDR2 is SQIVND (reference sequence). CDR3 in amino acids: CTPLKPVYSRHYGYTF. The CDR3 DNA reads TGTACCCCCTTAAAGCCCGTCTACTCGCGACACTATGGCTACACCTTC.

This clone was recorded once. This sequence joins TRBV6-4 and TRBJ2-1, with D possibly being TRBD1 or TRBD2 (5 bases each). Germline-derived CDR1 and CDR2 are MRHNA and SNTAGT. The CDR3 spans 14 residues. Trimming cost V 0 bases and J 8 bases, with 11 bases left between them. CDR3 bases: TGTGCCAGCAGTGACTCTGGGGGAGCGGATGAGCAGTTCTTC. Protein sequence: CASSDSGGADEQFF.

The chain is built from TRBV4-1 and TRBJ1-1, with a weak D call TRBD1 (6 bases). Deletions cut 1 base from V and 4 bases from J, with 16 bases between. The CDR3 runs 16 residues. From germline, CDR1 is MGHRA and CDR2 YSYEKL. The CDR3 DNA reads TGCGCCAGCAGCCAAGCATCCAGGGGCTTAGGCACTGAAGCTTTCTTT. Its translation: CASSQASRGLGTEAFF.